Sequencing of this TCR beta chain was carried out in a study of T cell responses to AZD1222 COVID-19 vaccine. This clone was found once. Antigen unknown. In germline, CDR1 is SGHVS, CDR2 FQNEAQ. The J segment lost 6 bases and the V segment lost 8 bases, leaving 13 bases of the junction unmatched. The CDR3 runs to 15 residues. Study outcomes and limitations: Baseline serology detected seropositivity in only six AZD1222 recipients. Spike-spanning, vaccine-associated CD4 TCRs were dominant at 160-218 and 743-854. Donors in the cohort were predominantly white British and more often female, and clonal diversity was possibly underestimated.

The repertoire was sequenced with immunoSEQ multiplex PCR; TCRdb's copy has only in-frame clones and lacks some. The repertoire holds some 200,000 clones, with roughly 92% as singletons. The sequence was obtained from an adult in good health. Here the sequenced sample was peripheral blood, taken on day 0 of AZD1222 vaccination. This chain links TRBV7-8 with TRBJ2-7, with TRBD2 matching over 10 bases. The CDR3 sequence is CASGYLGLAGAEQYF. As DNA, the CDR3 is TGTGCCAGCGGGTATTTAGGTCTAGCGGGAGCCGAGCAGTACTTC.